This paragraph reports one TCR beta chain. The data were taken from a study of blood T cells in healthy people across ages. Aged about 6 to 95, donors were systemically healthy Caucasians from Russia. The CDR3 is 13 residues long. The germline V gene has CDR1 MNHNY and CDR2 SVGAGI (reference sequence). V was cut by 2 bases and J by 6 bases, with 11 bases left in between. It was with a sample-barcoded 5' primer and a J-beta primer mix that a second PCR of roughly 6 to 12 cycles was run. MiXCR, applied by TCRdb to the 5' RACE reads, yields one record per CDR3 protein. The repertoire holds about 1,400,000 distinct CDR3 sequences, with 35% to 45% as singletons.

This sequence originates from a woman aged 18 to 35 in good health. Sequencing was carried out using blood. The chain recombines TRBV6-6 with TRBJ2-7, with D perhaps assigned TRBD1 or TRBD2 (5 bases each). In nucleotides, the CDR3 is TGTGCCAGCAGTTACGTGGGGGTGGGCGAGCAGTACTTC. Amino acids: CASSYVGVGEQYF.